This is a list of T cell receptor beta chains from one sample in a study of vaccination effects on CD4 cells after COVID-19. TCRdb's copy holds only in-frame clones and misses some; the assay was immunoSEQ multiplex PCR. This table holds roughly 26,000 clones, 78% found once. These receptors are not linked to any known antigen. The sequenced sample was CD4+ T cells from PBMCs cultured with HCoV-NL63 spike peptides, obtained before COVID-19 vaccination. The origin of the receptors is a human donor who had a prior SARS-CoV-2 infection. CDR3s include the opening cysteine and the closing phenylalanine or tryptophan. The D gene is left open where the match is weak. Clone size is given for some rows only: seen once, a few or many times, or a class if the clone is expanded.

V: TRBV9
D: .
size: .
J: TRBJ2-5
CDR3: CASSGNPQETQYF
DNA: TGTGCCAGCAGCGGGAACCCCCAAGAGACCCAGTACTTC

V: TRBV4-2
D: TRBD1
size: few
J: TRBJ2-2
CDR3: CASSVDRGAGELFF
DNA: TGTGCCAGCAGCGTGGACAGGGGGGCCGGGGAGCTGTTTTTT

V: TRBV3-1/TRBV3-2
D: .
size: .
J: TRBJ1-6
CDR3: CASSQGGYNSPLHF
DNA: TGTGCCAGCAGCCAAGGGGGGTATAATTCACCCCTCCACTTT

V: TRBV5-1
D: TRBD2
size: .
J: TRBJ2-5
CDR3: CASSLGLAGGGETQYF
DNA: TGCGCCAGCAGCTTGGGACTAGCGGGAGGAGGGGAGACCCAGTACTTC

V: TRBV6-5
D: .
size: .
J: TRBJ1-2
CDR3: CASSSTGGYTF
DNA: TGTGCCAGCAGTTCCACGGGGGGCTACACCTTC

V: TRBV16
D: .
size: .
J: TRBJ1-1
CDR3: CASSHELTAEAFF
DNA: TGTGCCAGCAGCCATGAGCTTACAGCTGAAGCTTTCTTT

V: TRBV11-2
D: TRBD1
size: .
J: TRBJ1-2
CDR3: CASSKGPTGGGGYTF
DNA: TGTGCCAGCAGCAAAGGCCCAACAGGGGGAGGCGGCTACACCTTC

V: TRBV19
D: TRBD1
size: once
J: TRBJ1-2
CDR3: CASTQRGDSLFYGYTF
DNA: TGTGCCAGTACCCAAAGGGGGGACAGCCTGTTCTATGGCTACACCTTC

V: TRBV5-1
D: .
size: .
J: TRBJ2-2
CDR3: CASSLGWQEAGELFF
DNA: TGCGCCAGCAGCTTGGGATGGCAGGAGGCCGGGGAGCTGTTTTTT

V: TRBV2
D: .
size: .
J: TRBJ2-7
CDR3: CASSEVQVSYEQYF
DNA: TGTGCCAGCAGTGAAGTACAGGTTTCCTACGAGCAGTACTTC

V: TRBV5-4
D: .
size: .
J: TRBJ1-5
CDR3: CASSLEVNQPQHF
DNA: TGTGCCAGCAGCTTGGAAGTTAATCAGCCCCAGCATTTT

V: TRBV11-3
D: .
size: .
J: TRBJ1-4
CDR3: CASSLRGGEKLFF
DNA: TGTGCCAGCAGCTTGCGGGGAGGAGAAAAACTGTTTTTT

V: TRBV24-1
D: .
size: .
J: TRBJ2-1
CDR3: CATSDLRAGGYNEQFF
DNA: TGTGCCACCAGTGATTTGAGGGCAGGGGGGTACAATGAGCAGTTCTTC

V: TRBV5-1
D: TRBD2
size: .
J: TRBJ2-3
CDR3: CASSPLAGGHGDTQYF
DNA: TGCGCCAGCAGCCCCCTAGCGGGGGGGCATGGAGATACGCAGTATTTT

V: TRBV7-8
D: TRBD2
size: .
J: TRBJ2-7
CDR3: CASSLFAGGVSYEQYF
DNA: TGTGCCAGCAGCTTATTCGCGGGGGGGGTCTCCTACGAGCAGTACTTC

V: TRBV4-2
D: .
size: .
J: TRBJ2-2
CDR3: CASSQENILIGGELFF
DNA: TGTGCCAGCAGCCAAGAGAACATACTAATAGGCGGGGAGCTGTTTTTT

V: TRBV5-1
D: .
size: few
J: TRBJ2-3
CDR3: CASSLGLITDTQYF
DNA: TGCGCCAGCAGCTTGGGACTAATCACAGATACGCAGTATTTT

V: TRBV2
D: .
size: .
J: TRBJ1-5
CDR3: CASGYTGSDQPQHF
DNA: TGTGCCAGCGGCTATACAGGGTCCGATCAGCCCCAGCATTTT

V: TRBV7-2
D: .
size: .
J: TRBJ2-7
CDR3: CASSPQIGLPYEQYF
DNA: TGTGCCAGCAGCCCACAAATCGGCCTACCCTACGAGCAGTACTTC

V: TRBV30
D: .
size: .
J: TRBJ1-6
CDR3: CAWNGPVLSYNSPLHF
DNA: TGTGCCTGGAATGGACCAGTCCTCTCCTATAATTCACCCCTCCACTTT

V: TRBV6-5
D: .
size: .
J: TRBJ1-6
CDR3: CASNRGTGSPLHF
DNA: TGTGCCAGCAACCGCGGGACGGGTTCACCCCTCCACTTT

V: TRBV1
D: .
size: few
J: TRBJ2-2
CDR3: CTSSQDRDRAGGPCMVLFF
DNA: TGCACCAGCAGCCAAGATCGGGATAGGGCGGGGGGGCCTTGTATGGTGCTGTTTTTT

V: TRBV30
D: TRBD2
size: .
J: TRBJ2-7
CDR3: CAWRGGRAIPAGEQYF
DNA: TGTGCCTGGAGGGGCGGGAGGGCCATTCCGGCGGGTGAGCAGTACTTC

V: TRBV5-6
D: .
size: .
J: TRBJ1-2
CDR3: CASSLTGIYGYTF
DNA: TGTGCCAGCAGCTTAACAGGGATCTATGGCTACACCTTC

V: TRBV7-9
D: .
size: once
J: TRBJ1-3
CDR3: CASSGSGNTIYF
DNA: TGTGCCAGCAGCGGTTCTGGAAACACCATATATTTT

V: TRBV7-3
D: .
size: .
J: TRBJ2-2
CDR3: CASSLRGGFNTGELFF
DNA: TGTGCCAGCAGCTTAAGGGGCGGGTTTAACACCGGGGAGCTGTTTTTT

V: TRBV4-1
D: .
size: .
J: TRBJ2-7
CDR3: CASSQVYRYEQYF
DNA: TGCGCCAGCAGCCAAGTTTATCGTTACGAGCAGTACTTC

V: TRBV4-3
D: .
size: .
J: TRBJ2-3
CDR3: CASSQIRGYTDTQYF
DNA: TGCGCCAGCAGCCAAATCAGGGGATACACAGATACGCAGTATTTT

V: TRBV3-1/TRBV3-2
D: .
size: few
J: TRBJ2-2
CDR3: CASSQERSAPGELFF
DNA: TGTGCCAGCAGCCAAGAACGGAGTGCGCCCGGGGAGCTGTTTTTT

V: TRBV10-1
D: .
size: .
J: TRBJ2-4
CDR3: CASKREVGGYRGNIQYF
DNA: TGCGCCAGCAAGAGAGAGGTTGGGGGCTATCGAGGAAACATTCAGTACTTC

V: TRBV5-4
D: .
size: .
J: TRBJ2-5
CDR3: CASSLTGSETQYF
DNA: TGTGCCAGCAGCTTGACAGGGTCAGAGACCCAGTACTTC

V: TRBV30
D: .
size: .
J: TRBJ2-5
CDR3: CAWSLTLKETQYF
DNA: TGTGCCTGGAGCCTCACATTGAAAGAGACCCAGTACTTC

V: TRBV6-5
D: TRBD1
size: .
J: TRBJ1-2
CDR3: CASRVAPGGDFGYTF
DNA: TGTGCCAGCAGGGTTGCGCCAGGGGGCGATTTTGGCTACACCTTC

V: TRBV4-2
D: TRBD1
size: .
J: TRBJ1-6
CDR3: CASSQPMRGQYHSPLHF
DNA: TGTGCCAGCAGCCAACCAATGCGGGGACAGTACCATTCACCCCTCCACTTT

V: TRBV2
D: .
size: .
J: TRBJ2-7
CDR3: CASKEDRHTYEQYF
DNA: TGTGCCAGCAAGGAAGACAGGCATACCTACGAGCAGTACTTC

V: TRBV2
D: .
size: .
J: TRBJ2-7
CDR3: CASWGRRGQYF
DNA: TGTGCCAGCTGGGGGAGGAGAGGGCAGTACTTC

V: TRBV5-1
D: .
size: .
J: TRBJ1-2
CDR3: CASSLSGAALYGYTF
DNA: TGCGCCAGCAGCTTATCTGGGGCGGCCCTCTATGGCTACACCTTC

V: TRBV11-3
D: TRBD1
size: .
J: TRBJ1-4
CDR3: CASSSQGALEKLFF
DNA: TGTGCCAGCAGCTCGCAGGGGGCGCTTGAAAAACTGTTTTTT

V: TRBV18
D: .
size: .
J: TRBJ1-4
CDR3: CASSPPGSHAGKLFF
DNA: TGTGCCAGCTCCCCTCCGGGATCTCACGCAGGAAAACTGTTTTTT

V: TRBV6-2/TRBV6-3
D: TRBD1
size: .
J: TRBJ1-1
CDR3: CASSDLQGAAEAFF
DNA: TGTGCCAGCAGTGACTTACAGGGGGCGGCCGAAGCTTTCTTT